The present TCR beta chain was sequenced within a study of shared clonotypes between healthy human individuals. Overall study findings and caveats: For naive CD4 cells, roughly 4.8% of clonotypes were shared across a handful of donors.

Profiled with immunoSEQ multiplex PCR; TCRdb holds only in-frame clones, not every one. The sample lists under 120,000 clones, less than 75% occurring once. The germline gives CDR1 SEHNR, CDR2 FQNEAQ (reference sequence). This CDR3 region has 13 residues. Trimming stripped 5 bases from V and 3 bases from J, with 11 bases between. Comment on this clone: Its matching antigen is unknown.

The clonotype comes from a woman younger than 45 in good health. Sequencing was performed on memory CD8+ T cells sorted from blood. Subset meaning: CD45RO+ cells pooled with CCR7-negative TemRA cells. The chain uses TRBV7-9 and TRBJ2-7, with D possibly matching TRBD1 (5 bases). In nucleotides, the CDR3 is TGTGCCAGCAGCGCGGCAGGGAACTACGAGCAGTACTTC. This translates into CASSAAGNYEQYF.